This T cell receptor beta chain emerged from a study of OX40 agonist ivuxolimab in advanced cancers. The overall study: Three patients showed partial responses: one hepatocellular carcinoma and two cutaneous melanoma cases.

CDR1 and CDR2 from the germline V gene are SGHTS and YDEGEE. The length of the CDR3 is 15 residues. Trimming took off 2 bases at V and 0 bases at J, with 6 bases between the two ends. Sequenced by immunoSEQ multiplex PCR; TCRdb stores in-frame clones only, minus some. The sample gives 80,000 or so clones, more than 80% of which show up once; 2% to 2.5% is in the top ten. This TCR was sampled from an adult with an advanced solid tumor such as melanoma, head and neck, liver or kidney cancer. The material sequenced was CD4+ or CD8+ T cells sorted from blood, taken in a trial of the OX40 agonist ivuxolimab. The chain has TRBV5-8 and TRBJ2-6, with D uncertain. This chain's CDR3 is CASSLGHSGANVLTF. DNA for the CDR3: TGTGCCAGCAGCTTAGGCCACTCTGGGGCCAACGTCCTGACTTTC.